Following are 31 T cell receptor beta chains from one sample sequenced in a study of cytomegalovirus exposure and HLA in healthy donors. Clones were sequenced by immunoSEQ multiplex PCR, and TCRdb holds only the in-frame ones, with some missing. The sample has 150,000 to 200,000 clones, approximately 88% seen once. The sequenced sample was PBMCs. Receptor source: a man younger than 35 in good health and CMV-seropositive.

CDR3 amino acids: CASSYFAGAGELFF. DNA of the CDR3: TGTGCCAGCAGTTATTTCGCGGGAGCCGGGGAGCTGTTTTTT. The chain uses TRBV6-6 and TRBJ2-2; 7 bases match TRBD2. The germline V gene has CDR1 MNHNY and CDR2 SVGAGI (reference sequence). Trimming removed 3 bases from V and 6 bases from J; junction bases left unmatched: 4. This CDR3 spans 14 amino acids.

The chain employs TRBV14 and TRBJ2-7, with D possibly TRBD2 on 6 matching bases. The V and J ends lost 7 bases and 9 bases respectively, with 22 bases between them. The CDR3 is 14 amino acids. Germline loops: CDR1 SGHDN, CDR2 FVKESK. The CDR3 nucleotides are TGTGCCAGCAATAATGGCGGGATCGGGTCCGGGCAGTACTTC. Translating gives CASNNGGIGSGQYF.

The chain couples TRBV19 to TRBJ1-5, with a weak D call TRBD1 (6 bases). V dropped 4 bases and J dropped 7 bases, with 11 bases sitting between them. The CDR3 covers 13 residues. Germline assignment: CDR1 LNHDA and CDR2 SQIVND (reference sequence). For the CDR3, the DNA is TGTGCCAGTAGTACTGGGGGCGTGCAGCCCCAGCATTTT. It translates to CASSTGGVQPQHF.

The chain is built from TRBV7-2 and TRBJ2-7, with a possible D match to TRBD1 (6 bases). Germline V gene sequence: CDR1 SGHTA, CDR2 FQGNSA. Trimming removed 0 bases at V and 4 bases at J, with 13 bases between. This CDR3 region has 15 residues. The CDR3 sequence is CASSLASGRGYEQYF. The CDR3 DNA reads as TGTGCCAGCAGCTTAGCCTCGGGCAGGGGATACGAGCAGTACTTC.

The J gene is TRBJ2-2, the V gene TRBV2, with 9 bases that match TRBD2. In germline, CDR1 is SNHLY, CDR2 FYNNEI. Trimming took 7 bases from V and 4 from J; bases not matched to a gene: 7. This CDR3 comprises 15 residues. The CDR3 sequence: CASIGREGPTGELFF. CDR3 in DNA: TGTGCCAGCATTGGGCGGGAGGGCCCCACCGGGGAGCTGTTTTTT.

V gene TRBV7-9 combines with J gene TRBJ2-7; 9 bases agree with TRBD2. This CDR3 region has 14 residues. Trimming cost V 3 bases and J 2 bases; bases outside gene matches: 2. Per germline, CDR1 SEHNR and CDR2 FQNEAQ (reference sequence). CDR3 coding DNA: TGTGCCAGCAGCTTTAGCGGGAGTCCCTACGAGCAGTACTTC. It is translated as CASSFSGSPYEQYF. Complete variable domain (other parts from reference TRBV7-9 and TRBJ2-7): DTGVSQNPRHKITKRGQNVTFRCDPISEHNRLYWYRQTLGQGPEFLTYFQNEAQLEKSRLLSDRFSAERPKGSFSTLEIQRTEQGDSAMYLCASSFSGSPYEQYFGPGTRLTVT.

This chain connects TRBV27 to TRBJ2-7, with TRBD2 identical over 9 bases. This CDR3 has 14 residues. Per germline, CDR1 MNHEY and CDR2 SMNVEV (reference sequence). V lost 6 bases, J lost 3 bases, and 6 bases stayed unmatched. This chain's CDR3 is CASSSIAGVYEQYF. CDR3 coding DNA: TGTGCCAGCAGCTCCATAGCGGGAGTCTACGAGCAGTACTTC.

The genes are TRBV23-1 and TRBJ2-5; 7 bases are shared with TRBD1. TRBV23-1 carries the ORF label, with uncertain function. J gave up 2 bases and V 4 bases, and 7 bases lay outside the gene matches. This CDR3 spans 15 amino acids. CDR3 loop: CASSRTRDRQETQYF. For the CDR3, the DNA is TGCGCCAGCAGTCGCACTCGGGACAGACAAGAGACCCAGTACTTC.

The rearrangement joins TRBV11-3 to TRBJ1-3; perhaps TRBD1 as D (5 bases). The germline V gene has CDR1 SGHNT and CDR2 YENEEA. The CDR3 covers 15 residues. Trimming took off 5 bases at V and 0 bases at J, with 11 bases between the two ends. Written as DNA, the CDR3 is TGTGCCAGCAGCCGACAGTTTACCTCTGGAAACACCATATATTTT. Its translation: CASSRQFTSGNTIYF. Drawing the rest from reference TRBV11-3 and TRBJ1-3, the complete variable domain is EAGVVQSPRYKIIEKKQPVAFWCNPISGHNTLYWYLQNLGQGPELLIRYENEEAVDDSQLPKDRFSAERLKGVDSTLKIQPAELGDSAVYLCASSRQFTSGNTIYFGEGSWLTVV.

The V and J genes are TRBV6-5 and TRBJ2-3; a possible D gene is TRBD2 (6 bases). CDR1 is MNHEY and CDR2 is SVGAGI in the germline V gene. Between the trimmed V and J ends, which lost 3 bases and 0 bases, there was a span of 10 bases. The CDR3 has 15 amino acids. The CDR3: CASSYGRTSTDTQYF. CDR3 in DNA: TGTGCCAGCAGTTATGGGAGGACTAGCACAGATACGCAGTATTTT.

The chain joins TRBV2 to TRBJ2-7, with D unclear. This CDR3 contains 12 residues. Trimming removed 6 bases from V and 5 bases from J, with 11 bases in between. Germline V gene data show CDR1 as SNHLY and CDR2 as FYNNEI. CDR3 protein: CASRSSVHEQYF. CDR3 DNA sequence: TGTGCCAGCAGATCGTCGGTACACGAGCAGTACTTC.

This clone was seen only a few times. The CDR3 DNA sequence: TGTGCCAGCAGTTCAGGGGCCCAGAACACTGAAGCTTTCTTT. Its protein product is CASSSGAQNTEAFF. J is TRBJ1-1 and V is TRBV28; possibly TRBD1 for D (6 bases). Deletions cut 4 bases from V and 1 base from J, with 10 bases between. The germline V gene has CDR1 MDHEN and CDR2 SYDVKM. The CDR3 has 14 residues.

The chain joins TRBV19 to TRBJ2-5, with TRBD1 matching over 7 bases. The germline gives CDR1 LNHDA, CDR2 SQIVND (reference sequence). The junction had 7 bases not matched to a gene; V was cut back by 3 bases and J by 3 bases. The CDR3 length is 15 residues. This chain's CDR3 is CASSIGRGREETQYF. CDR3 coding DNA: TGTGCCAGTAGTATCGGTAGGGGGCGAGAAGAGACCCAGTACTTC. The entire variable domain, with the rest obtained from reference TRBV19 and TRBJ2-5, is as follows: DGGITQSPKYLFRKEGQNVTLSCEQNLNHDAMYWYRQDPGQGLRLIYYSQIVNDFQKGDIAEGYSVSREKKESFPLTVTSAQKNPTAFYLCASSIGRGREETQYFGPGTRLLVL.

The chain recombines TRBV5-8 with TRBJ2-2; 8 positions agree with TRBD2. The germline CDR1 and CDR2 sequences are SGHTS and YDEGEE. CDR3 length: 15 residues. V was clipped by 4 bases and J by 5 bases; unmatched bases: 7. CDR3 region: CASSVGTRTTGELFF. The CDR3 region has the DNA TGTGCCAGCAGCGTCGGGACTAGAACTACCGGGGAGCTGTTTTTT.

The CDR3 region is CASSRGLDEQFF. In nucleotides, the CDR3 is TGTGCCAGCAGTCGCGGACTAGATGAGCAGTTCTTC. The chain links TRBV6-5 to TRBJ2-1, with 7 bases aligning to TRBD2. The CDR3 length is 12 residues. The germline CDR1 and CDR2 sequences are MNHEY and SVGAGI. The V gene end was trimmed by 5 bases and the J gene end by 8 bases; junction bases not matched to a gene: 3.

The rearrangement uses TRBV27 and TRBJ2-3; D gene uncertain. The germline V gene encodes CDR1 MNHEY and CDR2 SMNVEV (reference sequence). The CDR3 runs 15 residues. The ends were cut back, 3 bases at V and 6 bases at J, with 16 bases in the middle. The CDR3 DNA follows: TGTGCCAGCAGTTTCGGAAAAGTCTCCGGGGATACGCAGTATTTT. It encodes CASSFGKVSGDTQYF.

J is TRBJ2-7 and V is TRBV7-2; 7 nucleotides agree with TRBD2. Germline values: CDR1 SGHTA, CDR2 FQGNSA. The trim removed 5 bases at V and 3 bases at J, leaving 7 bases unmatched. CDR3 length: 14 amino acids. The CDR3 sequence: CASSRAVAGYEQYF. The CDR3 DNA is TGTGCCAGCAGCCGTGCGGTAGCGGGCTACGAGCAGTACTTC.

The chain recombines TRBV5-4 with TRBJ2-3; D gene ambiguous. Germline CDR1 reads SGHNT; CDR2 reads YYREEE (reference sequence). V gave up 1 base and J gave up 7 bases, with 13 bases separating them. This CDR3 is 14 amino acids long. CDR3 in amino acids: CASSLPRPPHTQYF. Written as DNA, the CDR3 is TGTGCCAGCAGCTTGCCGCGGCCCCCGCATACGCAGTATTTT.

The chain carries TRBV6-5 and TRBJ2-2; D not resolved. Germline CDR1 and CDR2: MNHEY and SVGAGI. Trimming took 5 bases from V and 3 from J, leaving 7 bases between them. This CDR3 is built from 13 residues. CDR3 in DNA: TGTGCCAGCAGTGCGGATTACACCGGGGAGCTGTTTTTT. Translated: CASSADYTGELFF.

Only one count was recorded for this clone. This chain links TRBV7-6 with TRBJ2-1, with D possibly being TRBD2 (5 bases). CDR1 and CDR2 (germline): SGHVS, FNYEAQ. The CDR3 length is 17 residues. V shed 4 bases and J shed 2 bases, with 18 bases lying between them. The CDR3: CASSSPSGGGAYNEQFF. The CDR3 DNA reads TGTGCCAGCAGCTCCCCGAGTGGAGGCGGAGCCTACAATGAGCAGTTCTTC.

The chain has TRBV5-1 and TRBJ1-5; 9 bases match TRBD1. Trimming cost V 2 bases and J 8 bases; bases outside gene matches: 8. This CDR3 region has 15 residues. The germline CDR1 and CDR2 sequences are SGHRS and YFSETQ. CDR3 sequence: CASSLGTGSMKPQHF. The CDR3 DNA reads TGCGCCAGCAGCTTAGGGACAGGGTCCATGAAGCCCCAGCATTTT.

V and J are TRBV29-1 and TRBJ1-2; unclear D gene. Trimming stripped 3 bases from V and 6 bases from J, with 8 bases between. The CDR3 is 11 residues long. Germline CDR1 is SQVTM and CDR2 is ANQGSEA. The CDR3 reads CSVEEGDGYTF. CDR3 DNA: TGCAGCGTTGAGGAGGGCGATGGCTACACCTTC.

The chain carries TRBV28 and TRBJ2-7; TRBD1 is a possible D gene (6 bases). The CDR3 has 13 residues. The germline V gene has CDR1 MDHEN and CDR2 SYDVKM. V was cut by 6 bases and J by 3 bases, with 12 bases left in between. CDR3 bases: TGTGCCAGCAGCCCTCAGGACAGCTACGAGCAGTACTTC. Protein product: CASSPQDSYEQYF.

The CDR3 DNA follows: TGTGCCAGCAGCTCCCCCGGGGGAGGATCCTACAATGAGCAGTTCTTC. Protein product: CASSSPGGGSYNEQFF. The V gene is TRBV9, the J gene TRBJ2-1, with a tentative D call TRBD2 (6 bases). Trimming took 4 bases from V and 1 from J, leaving 15 bases between them. The CDR3 has 16 residues. Germline V gives CDR1 SGDLS, CDR2 YYNGEE.

The V call is TRBV4-2, the J call TRBJ1-5; maybe TRBD1 (6 bases). The CDR3 loop spans 16 amino acids. The V end was cut by 4 bases, the J end by 0 bases, with 13 bases between. The germline CDR1 and CDR2 sequences are LGHNA and YNFKEQ. The CDR3 loop reads CASSPVGGNSNQPQHF. In DNA form, the CDR3 reads TGTGCCAGCAGCCCAGTTGGGGGCAATAGCAATCAGCCCCAGCATTTT.

The rearrangement uses TRBV14 and TRBJ2-5; maybe TRBD1 (5 bases). The CDR3 spans 15 residues. Germline V gives CDR1 SGHDN, CDR2 FVKESK. V shed 0 bases and J shed 2 bases, with 10 bases lying between them. In DNA, the CDR3 is TGTGCCAGCAGCCAAGAGGGGAACAGGCAAGAGACCCAGTACTTC. Protein product: CASSQEGNRQETQYF. Using reference TRBV14 and TRBJ2-5 for the parts outside the CDR3, the full variable domain is EAGVTQFPSHSVIEKGQTVTLRCDPISGHDNLYWYRRVMGKEIKFLLHFVKESKQDESGMPNNRFLAERTGGTYSTLKVQPAELEDSGVYFCASSQEGNRQETQYFGPGTRLLVL.

The chain combines TRBV5-6 with TRBJ2-5; 7 bases line up with TRBD2. The V gene end was trimmed by 4 bases and the J gene end by 4 bases; junction bases not matched to a gene: 10. This CDR3 contains 15 residues. Germline V gene sequence: CDR1 SGHDT, CDR2 YYEEEE. CDR3 coding DNA: TGTGCCAGCAGCCTTAATAGCGGGTCCGGAGAGACCCAGTACTTC. Translating gives CASSLNSGSGETQYF.

The table lists this clone with a few counts. This sequence joins TRBV28 and TRBJ2-1; 7 nucleotides match TRBD1. Germline V lookup: CDR1 MDHEN, CDR2 SYDVKM. This CDR3 is 18 amino acids long. V was pared by 8 bases and J by 3 bases, with 19 bases of the junction left unmatched. CDR3 region: CASRTPYEGQPNYNEQFF. The DNA for the CDR3 is TGTGCCAGCCGCACCCCCTATGAGGGACAGCCTAACTACAATGAGCAGTTCTTC.

The rearrangement joins TRBV2 to TRBJ1-2; 8 bases match TRBD1. From germline, CDR1 is SNHLY and CDR2 FYNNEI. The trim removed 2 bases at V and 0 bases at J, leaving 5 bases unmatched. The CDR3 sequence is 16 residues long. The chain's CDR3 is CASSEQGAKANYGYTF. The CDR3, as DNA: TGTGCCAGCAGTGAACAGGGGGCGAAGGCTAACTATGGCTACACCTTC.

The chain links TRBV4-1 to TRBJ2-7; D ambiguous. CDR1 and CDR2 (germline): MGHRA, YSYEKL. The V and J ends lost 1 base and 0 bases respectively, with 7 bases between them. The CDR3 is 14 residues long. CDR3 amino acids: CASSQALSSYEQYF. The CDR3 DNA sequence: TGCGCCAGCAGCCAAGCTTTGAGCTCCTACGAGCAGTACTTC.

This clone was seen a single time. V is TRBV27 and J is TRBJ2-2; 9 positions agree with TRBD1. Germline V lookup: CDR1 MNHEY, CDR2 SMNVEV (reference sequence). This CDR3 contains 15 residues. Trimming removed 5 bases from V and 8 bases from J; junction bases left unmatched: 9. The CDR3 loop reads CASSPTGGRRGELFF. The CDR3 nucleotides are TGTGCCAGCAGTCCAACAGGGGGCAGGAGGGGGGAGCTGTTTTTT.